This entry is about one TCR beta chain. The antigen is unknown. The sample comes from a study of blood T cell dynamics during melanoma immunotherapy. Overall study results and limits: Whether repertoire-driving clones were melanoma-specific could not be determined. PBMC repertoires of eventual disease-control patients split at W3 into clonality or diversity gains.

Clones were read by immunoSEQ multiplex PCR, and TCRdb kept only the in-frame ones, dropping some. The sample yields 6,000 or so clones, 80% seen once. The CDR3 loop spans 16 amino acids. The V gene's germline CDR1 is SGHRS and CDR2 YFSETQ. Trimming left V 4 bases short and J 0 bases short, with 14 bases between. Time point given: week 3, after first cycle of checkpoint inhibitor. Disease control meant complete response, partial response or stable disease at 12 weeks. This sequence originates from a human donor with melanoma. The sample was blood, taken from a patient treated with checkpoint blockade. The gene calls are TRBV5-1 and TRBJ2-1; D possibly corresponds to TRBD2 (6 bases). The CDR3 sequence is CASSRFSGNSYNEQFF. The CDR3 DNA sequence: TGCGCCAGCAGCCGTTTTAGCGGAAACTCCTACAATGAGCAGTTCTTC.